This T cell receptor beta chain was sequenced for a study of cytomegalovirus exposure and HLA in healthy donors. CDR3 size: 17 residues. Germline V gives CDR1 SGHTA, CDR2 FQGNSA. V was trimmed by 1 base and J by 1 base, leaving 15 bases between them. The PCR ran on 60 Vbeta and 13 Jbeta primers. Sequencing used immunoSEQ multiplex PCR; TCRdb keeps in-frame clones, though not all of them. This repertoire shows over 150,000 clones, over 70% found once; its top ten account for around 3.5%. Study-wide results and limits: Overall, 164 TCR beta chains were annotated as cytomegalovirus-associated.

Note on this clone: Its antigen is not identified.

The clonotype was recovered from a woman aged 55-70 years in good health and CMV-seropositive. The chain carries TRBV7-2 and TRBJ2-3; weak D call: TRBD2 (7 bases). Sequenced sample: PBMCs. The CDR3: CASSLGRGGEGTDTQYF. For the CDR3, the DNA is TGTGCCAGCAGCTTAGGTAGGGGGGGAGAAGGCACAGATACGCAGTATTTT.